This record concerns one T cell receptor beta chain sequence. Its target is not known. The data stem from a study of shared clonotypes between healthy human individuals. Study findings and constraints: The study found about 4.6% of naive CD4 clonotypes shared across a handful of donors.

Produced via immunoSEQ multiplex PCR; TCRdb's table is partial and in-frame only. Of 2 million or so clones in the sample, 95% are singletons; the top ten hold approximately 0.13%. The germline gives CDR1 SGDLS, CDR2 YYNGEE. V was pared by 4 bases and J by 6 bases, with 7 bases of the junction left unmatched. The CDR3 has 14 residues. CD4+ cells underwent separation, giving CD45RA+ naive and CD45RA-negative memory subsets. The sample was naive CD4+ T cells sorted from blood. Indicated subset: CD45RA+ positively selected. The receptor was derived from a man younger than 35 in good health. The chain carries TRBV9 and TRBJ2-5; 9 bases are a match to TRBD1. DNA for the CDR3: TGTGCCAGCAGCCCCCCTGGGACAGGGCAGACCCAGTACTTC. The encoded protein is CASSPPGTGQTQYF.